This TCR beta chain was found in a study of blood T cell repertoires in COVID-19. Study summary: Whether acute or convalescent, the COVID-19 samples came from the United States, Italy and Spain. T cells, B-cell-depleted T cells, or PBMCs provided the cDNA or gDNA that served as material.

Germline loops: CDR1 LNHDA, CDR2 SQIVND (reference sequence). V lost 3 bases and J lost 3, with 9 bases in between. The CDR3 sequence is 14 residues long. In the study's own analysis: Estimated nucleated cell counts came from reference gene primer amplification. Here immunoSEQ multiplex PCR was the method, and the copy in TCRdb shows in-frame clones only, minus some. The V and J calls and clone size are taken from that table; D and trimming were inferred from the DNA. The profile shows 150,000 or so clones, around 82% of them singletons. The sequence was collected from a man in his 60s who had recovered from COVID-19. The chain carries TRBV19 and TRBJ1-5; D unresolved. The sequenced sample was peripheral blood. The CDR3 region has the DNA TGTGCCAGTAGTATGTTCGGACTCAATCAGCCCCAGCATTTT. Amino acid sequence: CASSMFGLNQPQHF.